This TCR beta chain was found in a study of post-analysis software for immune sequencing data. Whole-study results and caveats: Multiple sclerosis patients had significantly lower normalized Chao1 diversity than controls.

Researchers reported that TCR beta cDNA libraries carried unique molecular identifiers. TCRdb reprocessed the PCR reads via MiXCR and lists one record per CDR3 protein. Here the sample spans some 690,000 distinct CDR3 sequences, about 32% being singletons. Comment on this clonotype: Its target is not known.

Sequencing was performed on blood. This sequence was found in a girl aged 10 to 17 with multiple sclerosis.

CDR3 loop: CASSSPGQTPGGTQYF. The CDR3 DNA is TGTGCCAGCAGCTCGCCTGGACAGACCCCGGGTGGGACCCAGTACTTC. The chain joins TRBV7-2 to TRBJ2-5; a possible D gene is TRBD1 (6 bases). Germline loops: CDR1 SGHTA, CDR2 FQGNSA. V was cut by 4 bases and J by 7 bases, with 22 bases left in between. CDR3 length equals 16 residues. Combining the CDR3 with reference TRBV7-2 and TRBJ2-5 gives the whole variable domain GAGVSQSPSNKVTEKGKDVELRCDPISGHTALYWYRQSLGQGLEFLIYFQGNSAPDKSGLPSDRFSAERTGGSVSTLTIQRTQQEDSAVYLCASSSPGQTPGGTQYFGPGTRLLVL.